This paragraph reports one T cell receptor beta chain. The data were obtained in a study of blood T cell repertoires in COVID-19. Study as a whole: Samples of COVID-19 (acute and convalescent) were obtained from the United States, Italy and Spain. PBMCs, B-cell-depleted T cells, or T cells provided the cDNA or gDNA that made up the material.

In the original workflow: Nucleated cell number was recorded as an estimate derived from reference gene primer amplification. Sequenced by immunoSEQ multiplex PCR; TCRdb stores in-frame clones only, minus some. V, J and clone size were drawn from that table, and D and trimming were deduced from the DNA. The sample has over 100,000 clones, less than 90% seen once. Trimming pared 3 bases from V and 8 bases from J, leaving 13 bases between. Germline CDR1 reads SEHNR; CDR2 reads FQNEAQ (reference sequence). This CDR3 spans 14 amino acids. This chain connects TRBV7-9 to TRBJ1-4, with no clear D. The sequenced sample was peripheral blood. The receptor comes from a woman aged 55-69 years with acute or convalescent COVID-19. CDR3 in amino acids: CASSLTTRGEKLFF. DNA of the CDR3: TGTGCCAGCAGCTTGACTACCCGGGGAGAAAAACTGTTTTTT.